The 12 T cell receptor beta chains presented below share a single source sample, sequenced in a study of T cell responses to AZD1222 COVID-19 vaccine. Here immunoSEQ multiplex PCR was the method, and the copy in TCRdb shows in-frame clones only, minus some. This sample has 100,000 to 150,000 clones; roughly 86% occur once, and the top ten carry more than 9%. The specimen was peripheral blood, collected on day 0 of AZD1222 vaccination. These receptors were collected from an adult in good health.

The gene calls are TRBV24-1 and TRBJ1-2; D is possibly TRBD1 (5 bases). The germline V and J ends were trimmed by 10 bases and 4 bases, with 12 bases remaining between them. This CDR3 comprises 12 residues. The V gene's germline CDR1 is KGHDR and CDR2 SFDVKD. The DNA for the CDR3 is TGTGCCACTTCCAGGGTAGGCTATGGCTACACCTTC. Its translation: CATSRVGYGYTF.

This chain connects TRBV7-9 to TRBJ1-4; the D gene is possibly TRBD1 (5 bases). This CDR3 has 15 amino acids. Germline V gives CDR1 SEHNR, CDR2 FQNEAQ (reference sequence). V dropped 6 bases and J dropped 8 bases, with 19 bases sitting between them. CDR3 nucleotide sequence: TGTGCCAGCAGTGCGGACAAAGGGGTGAGCGAAAAACTGTTTTTT. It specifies CASSADKGVSEKLFF.

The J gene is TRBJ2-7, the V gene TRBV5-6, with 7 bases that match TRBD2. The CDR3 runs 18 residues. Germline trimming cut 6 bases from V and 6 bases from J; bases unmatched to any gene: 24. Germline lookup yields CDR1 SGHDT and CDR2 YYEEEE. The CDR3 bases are TGTGCCAGCACCCCCGGGGTTCCTCGGGACTACCAGGACCTCGAGCAGTACTTC. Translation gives CASTPGVPRDYQDLEQYF. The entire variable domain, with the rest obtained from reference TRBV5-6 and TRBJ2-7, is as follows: DAGVTQSPTHLIKTRGQQVTLRCSPKSGHDTVSWYQQALGQGPQFIFQYYEEEERQRGNFPDRFSGHQFPNYSSELNVNALLLGDSALYLCASTPGVPRDYQDLEQYFGPGTRLTVT.

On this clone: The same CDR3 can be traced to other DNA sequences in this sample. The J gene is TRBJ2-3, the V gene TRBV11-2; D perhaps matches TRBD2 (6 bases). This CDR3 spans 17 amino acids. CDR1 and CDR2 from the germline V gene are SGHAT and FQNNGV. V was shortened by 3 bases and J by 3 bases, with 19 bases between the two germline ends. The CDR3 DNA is TGTGCCAGCAGCTTCACCGGCGGGACCTCGGGGACAGATACGCAGTATTTT. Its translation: CASSFTGGTSGTDTQYF. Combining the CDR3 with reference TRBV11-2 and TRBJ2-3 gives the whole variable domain EAGVAQSPRYKIIEKRQSVAFWCNPISGHATLYWYQQILGQGPKLLIQFQNNGVVDDSQLPKDRFSAERLKGVDSTLKIQPAKLEDSAVYLCASSFTGGTSGTDTQYFGPGTRLTVL.

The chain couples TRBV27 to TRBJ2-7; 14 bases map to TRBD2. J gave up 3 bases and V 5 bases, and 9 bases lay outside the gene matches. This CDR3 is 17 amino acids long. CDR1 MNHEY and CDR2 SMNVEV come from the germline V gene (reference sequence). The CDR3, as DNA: TGTGCCAGCAGTACCGGGACTAGCGGGAGAAGGGGCTACGAGCAGTACTTC. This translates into CASSTGTSGRRGYEQYF.

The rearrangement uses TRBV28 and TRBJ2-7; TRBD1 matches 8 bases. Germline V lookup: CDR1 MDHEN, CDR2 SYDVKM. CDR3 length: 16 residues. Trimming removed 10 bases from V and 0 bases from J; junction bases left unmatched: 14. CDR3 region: CATRDRWKRSSYEQYF. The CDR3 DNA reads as TGTGCCACTCGGGACAGGTGGAAGCGAAGCTCCTACGAGCAGTACTTC.

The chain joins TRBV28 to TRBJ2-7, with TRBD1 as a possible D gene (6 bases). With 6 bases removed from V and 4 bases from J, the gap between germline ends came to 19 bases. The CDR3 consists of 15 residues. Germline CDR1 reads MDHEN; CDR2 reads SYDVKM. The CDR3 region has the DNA TGTGCCAGCAGCCCTGGACAGCTGTCCTCTTACGAGCAGTACTTC. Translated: CASSPGQLSSYEQYF.

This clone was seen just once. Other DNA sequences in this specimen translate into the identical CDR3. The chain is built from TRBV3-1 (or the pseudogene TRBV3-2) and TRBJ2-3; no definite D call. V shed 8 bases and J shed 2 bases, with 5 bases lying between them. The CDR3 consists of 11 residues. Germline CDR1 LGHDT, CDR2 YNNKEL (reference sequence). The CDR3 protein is CASSLTDTQYF. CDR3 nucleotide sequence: TGTGCCAGCTCCCTCACAGATACGCAGTATTTT.

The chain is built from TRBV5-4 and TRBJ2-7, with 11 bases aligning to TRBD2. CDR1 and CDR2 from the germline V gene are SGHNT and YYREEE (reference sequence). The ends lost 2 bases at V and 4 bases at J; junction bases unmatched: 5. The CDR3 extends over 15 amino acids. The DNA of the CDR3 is TGTGCCAGCAGCTTTCGGTTAGCGGGGGGGTACGAGCAGTACTTC. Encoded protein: CASSFRLAGGYEQYF.

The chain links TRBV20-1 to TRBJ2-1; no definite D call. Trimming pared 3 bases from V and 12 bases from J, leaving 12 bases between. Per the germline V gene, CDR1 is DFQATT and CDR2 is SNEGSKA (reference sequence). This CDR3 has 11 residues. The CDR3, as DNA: TGCAGTGCTAGGGCAGGTAGAGGGCAGTTCTTC. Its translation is CSARAGRGQFF.

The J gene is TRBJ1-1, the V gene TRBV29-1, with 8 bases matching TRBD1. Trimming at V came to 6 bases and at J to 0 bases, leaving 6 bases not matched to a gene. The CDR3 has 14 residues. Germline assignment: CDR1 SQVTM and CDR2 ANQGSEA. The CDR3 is CSVAGGQVNTEAFF. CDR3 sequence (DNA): TGCAGCGTCGCCGGGGGACAGGTGAACACTGAAGCTTTCTTT.

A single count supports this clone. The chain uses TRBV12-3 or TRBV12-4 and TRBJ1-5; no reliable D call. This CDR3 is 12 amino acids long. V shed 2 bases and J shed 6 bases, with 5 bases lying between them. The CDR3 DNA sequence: TGTGCCAGCAGTTTATTAGGTCAGCCCCAGCATTTT. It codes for CASSLLGQPQHF.